The clone carrying this T cell receptor beta chain has only a few counts. What it binds is not known. The sample comes from a study of post-analysis software for immune sequencing data. Study background: The patients showed relapsing-remitting, secondary progressive and progressive-relapsing multiple sclerosis courses. Study-wide results and caveats: Compared with controls, patients had more of roughly 5 TRBV segments, including TRBV5-6, TRBV5-1 and TRBV20-1. Co-batched samples clustered tightly together by F measure.

TCR beta libraries were prepared from cDNA with unique molecular identifiers. Each sample of about 0.95 to 10 million input T cells yielded about 500,000 cDNA molecules, so each molecule approximated one T cell. Each CDR3 protein gets one entry after TCRdb re-called the PCR reads with MiXCR. The table includes about 500,000 distinct CDR3 sequences, approximately 46% detected once. V was shortened by 1 base and J by 8 bases, with 18 bases between the two germline ends. The germline CDR1 and CDR2 sequences are DFQATT and SNEGSKA (reference sequence). The CDR3 is 15 amino acids. This chain links TRBV20-1 with TRBJ2-1; D is perhaps TRBD2 (6 bases). The source of this sequence is a girl between 10 and 17 years old with multiple sclerosis. What was sequenced was blood. The CDR3 here is CSARVGSGGDDEQFF. The CDR3 DNA reads TGCAGTGCTAGAGTAGGTAGCGGAGGTGACGATGAGCAGTTCTTC.